This T cell receptor (beta chain) was sequenced during a study of blood T cell repertoires in COVID-19. Across the whole study: There were acute and convalescent COVID-19 samples, and they came from the United States, Italy and Spain. T cells, B-cell-depleted T cells, or PBMCs provided the cDNA or gDNA that served as material.

In the authors' methods: Reference gene primer amplification gave nucleated cell count estimates. Profiled with immunoSEQ multiplex PCR; TCRdb holds only in-frame clones, not every one. V, J and clone size are taken as reported in that table, and D and trimming were inferred from the DNA itself. Counted here are roughly 73,000 clones, about 84% occurring once; the ten biggest clones make up 1.8%. CDR1 and CDR2 (germline): SGHTA, FQGTGA. The CDR3 runs to 15 residues. Trimming cost V 4 bases and J 5 bases, with 16 bases left between them. Sample: peripheral blood. J is TRBJ2-3 and V is TRBV7-3, with D possibly matching TRBD2 (6 bases). This TCR came from a woman aged 55-69 years with acute or convalescent COVID-19. The CDR3 DNA follows: TGTGCCAGCAGCTCTTTAGGGACTCGAGAAGATACGCAGTATTTT. Translated, it gives CASSSLGTREDTQYF. Based on the CDR3 plus reference TRBV7-3 and TRBJ2-3, the full variable domain is GAGVSQTPSNKVTEKGKYVELRCDPISGHTALYWYRQSLGQGPEFLIYFQGTGAADDSGLPNDRFFAVRPEGSVSTLKIQRTERGDSAVYLCASSSLGTREDTQYFGPGTRLTVL.